The rows below give T cell receptor beta chains drawn from one sample of a study of T cells in Graves' hyperthyroidism and ophthalmopathy. TCRdb analysed the multiplex PCR reads with MiXCR anew, one entry per CDR3 protein. The sample comprises around 580,000 distinct CDR3 sequences, 46% of which are singletons, and about 8.3% rests with the top ten. The sequencing input was peripheral blood or thyroid tissue (not recorded which). Receptors were obtained from a woman younger than 35 with Graves' hyperthyroidism. Both conserved end residues are part of each CDR3. The order of the fields is V gene, clone size, D gene, J gene, CDR3 protein, CDR3 DNA. D genes are given only for firm matches. Expanded clones are given a class, and other clones once, few, many or no size at all.

TRBV20-1	-	-	TRBJ1-2	CSLRRTYYGYTF	TGCAGTTTACGCAGGACTTACTATGGCTACACCTTC
TRBV6-5	few	-	TRBJ2-7	CASSYSKREQTYEQYF	TGTGCCAGCAGTTACTCGAAACGGGAACAAACCTACGAGCAGTACTTC
TRBV27	many	TRBD2	TRBJ2-7	CASSTPGTRYHEQYF	TGTGCCAGCTCTACTCCCGGGACTAGATACCACGAGCAGTACTTC
TRBV7-2	-	-	TRBJ1-2	CASSPGRLLESQGGYTF	TGTGCCAGCAGTCCCGGGAGGTTATTGGAAAGCCAAGGAGGCTACACCTTC
TRBV7-2	many	-	TRBJ2-7	CASSLIALQGEGYEQYF	TGTGCCAGCAGCTTAATTGCGTTACAGGGAGAGGGGTACGAGCAGTACTTC
TRBV7-9	many	-	TRBJ1-2	CASSLEHSSYGYTF	TGTGCCAGCAGCTTAGAGCACAGCAGCTATGGCTACACCTTC
TRBV10-3	many	-	TRBJ1-1	CAISHQPQRNTEAFF	TGTGCCATCAGTCATCAGCCCCAGAGGAACACTGAAGCTTTCTTT
TRBV20-1	-	TRBD2	TRBJ2-2	CSLPIREGRGTGELFF	TGCAGTCTGCCAATTCGGGAGGGCCGAGGGACCGGGGAGCTGTTTTTT
TRBV29-1	-	TRBD1	TRBJ1-1	CSARQGEDTEAFF	TGCAGCGCTAGACAGGGGGAGGACACTGAAGCTTTCTTT
TRBV12-3/TRBV12-4	-	-	TRBJ1-2	CASSFGRYYGYTF	TGTGCCAGCAGTTTCGGACGCTACTATGGCTACACCTTC
TRBV5-1	once	TRBD1	TRBJ2-2	CASSLRTGGLFF	TGCGCCAGCAGCCTAAGGACAGGGGGGCTGTTTTTT
TRBV20-1	few	-	TRBJ2-1	CSTSWGFGDNEQFF	TGCAGTACTAGTTGGGGGTTTGGGGACAATGAGCAGTTCTTC
TRBV29-1	-	-	TRBJ1-4	CSVRAGDGREKLFF	TGCAGCGTTAGGGCAGGGGACGGGCGAGAAAAACTGTTTTTT
TRBV20-1	many	TRBD1	TRBJ1-5	CSARPTTGDNQPQHF	TGCAGTGCTAGACCTACGACAGGGGACAATCAGCCCCAGCATTTT
TRBV4-1	many	-	TRBJ1-1	CASSQKTQNTEAFF	TGCGCCAGCAGCCAAAAGACACAGAACACTGAAGCTTTCTTT
TRBV7-2	-	-	TRBJ1-1	CASSPWPEGNEAFF	TGTGCCAGCTCCCCATGGCCAGAAGGGAATGAAGCTTTCTTT
TRBV30	-	-	TRBJ1-1	CAHEAGNTEAFF	TGTGCCCACGAGGCAGGGAACACTGAAGCTTTCTTT
TRBV20-1	-	TRBD1	TRBJ1-4	CSTGGQGNSNEKLFF	TGCAGTACTGGGGGACAGGGGAATTCTAATGAAAAACTGTTTTTT
TRBV2	-	-	TRBJ2-2	CARDGGTGELFF	TGTGCTAGAGATGGGGGCACCGGGGAGCTGTTTTTT
TRBV10-3	few	-	TRBJ2-7	CAISPSYYEQYF	TGTGCCATCAGTCCGTCCTACTACGAGCAGTACTTC
TRBV11-2	-	-	TRBJ2-5	CASSLDIGGGGETQYF	TGTGCCAGCAGCTTAGATATAGGAGGAGGGGGGGAGACCCAGTACTTC
TRBV10-3	-	-	TRBJ1-4	CAISESLGGMANEKLFF	TGTGCCATCAGTGAGTCGTTAGGGGGTATGGCTAATGAAAAACTGTTTTTT
TRBV4-2	few	TRBD2	TRBJ2-7	CASSRDLAGGLSYEQYF	TGTGCCAGCAGCCGAGATCTAGCGGGAGGTCTCTCCTACGAGCAGTACTTC
TRBV7-9	many	TRBD2	TRBJ2-7	CASSPGLVGGEQYF	TGTGCCAGCAGCCCGGGACTAGTAGGGGGCGAGCAGTACTTC
TRBV20-1	-	-	TRBJ2-5	CSLSDRSETQYF	TGCAGTCTATCCGACAGGTCGGAGACCCAGTACTTC
TRBV2	many	TRBD1	TRBJ1-2	CASRDSGGRGYTF	TGTGCCAGCAGGGACTCAGGGGGGAGAGGCTACACCTTC
TRBV19	-	-	TRBJ2-1	CASSIDLTSWVNEQFF	TGTGCCAGTAGTATAGATCTTACCAGCTGGGTCAATGAGCAGTTCTTC
TRBV29-1	-	-	TRBJ2-7	CSVDGGVYEQYF	TGCAGCGTGGATGGGGGCGTCTACGAGCAGTACTTC
TRBV6-1	-	-	TRBJ1-1	CASSEVIF	TGTGCCAGCAGTGAAGTAATCTTT
TRBV12-3/TRBV12-4	many	TRBD2	TRBJ2-5	CASSVTSGSQKTQYF	TGTGCCAGCAGTGTTACTAGCGGGAGTCAAAAGACCCAGTACTTC
TRBV7-9	-	-	TRBJ1-6	CASSYARTDNNSPLHF	TGTGCCAGCAGCTATGCACGGACCGATAATAATTCACCCCTCCACTTT
TRBV12-3/TRBV12-4	many	-	TRBJ1-3	CASSLGVGQVGIGNTIYF	TGTGCCAGCAGTTTAGGTGTAGGGCAGGTAGGGATTGGAAACACCATATATTTT
TRBV7-9	many	-	TRBJ2-6	CASSPTGLGGANVLTF	TGTGCCAGCAGCCCCACAGGGTTAGGTGGGGCCAACGTCCTGACTTTC
TRBV7-9	many	TRBD2	TRBJ2-7	CASSLWLAGGRIYPYEQYF	TGTGCCAGCAGCTTATGGCTAGCGGGAGGGAGAATCTACCCATACGAGCAGTACTTC
TRBV2	many	-	TRBJ2-7	CASRDLSYEQYF	TGTGCCAGCAGGGACCTATCCTACGAGCAGTACTTC
TRBV20-1	many	-	TRBJ2-7	CSALPGDMSYEQYF	TGCAGTGCCCTACCAGGGGACATGTCCTACGAGCAGTACTTC
TRBV20-1	-	-	TRBJ1-1	CSARGSRGPITEAFF	TGCAGTGCTAGAGGATCTCGGGGACCAATCACTGAAGCTTTCTTT
TRBV7-9	once	TRBD1	TRBJ1-2	CASSFGQGENGYTF	TGTGCCAGCAGCTTCGGACAGGGGGAGAATGGCTACACCTTC